This entry is about one T cell receptor beta chain. Antigen specificity is unknown. The data belong to a study of human T cells and chemical hapten exposure. For the study at large: Small differences in pooled library volume mainly drove the variation in TCR yields per sample. Study-level findings and limits: More PT1 expanded TCRs went with higher patch test scores. Large CDR3 similarity clusters arose significantly more often from expanded TCRs than from controls.

MiXCR, run by TCRdb on the RACE reads, gives a single entry per CDR3 protein. The data show just under 350,000 distinct CDR3 sequences, around 7% seen once. Time point here: patch test 1, 2 weeks after DPC sensitization. The sample's treatment: therapeutic diphenylcyclopropenone sensitization with weekly scalp DPC. Sequences were derived from whole blood, sampled in connection with sensitization to the hapten diphenylcyclopropenone (DPC). The source is a woman in her late teens or twenties with alopecia areata. Some clones in this sample may be carry-over from other donors' samples.

CDR3 DNA sequence: TGTGCCAGCAGCTTAGAGCGCAGCCTCTATGGCTACACCTTC. Amino acids: CASSLERSLYGYTF. V gene TRBV7-9 combines with J gene TRBJ1-2, with D unresolved. This CDR3 has 14 amino acids. Germline-derived CDR1 and CDR2 are SEHNR and FQNEAQ (reference sequence). The ends were cut back, 1 base at V and 4 bases at J, with 10 bases in the middle.